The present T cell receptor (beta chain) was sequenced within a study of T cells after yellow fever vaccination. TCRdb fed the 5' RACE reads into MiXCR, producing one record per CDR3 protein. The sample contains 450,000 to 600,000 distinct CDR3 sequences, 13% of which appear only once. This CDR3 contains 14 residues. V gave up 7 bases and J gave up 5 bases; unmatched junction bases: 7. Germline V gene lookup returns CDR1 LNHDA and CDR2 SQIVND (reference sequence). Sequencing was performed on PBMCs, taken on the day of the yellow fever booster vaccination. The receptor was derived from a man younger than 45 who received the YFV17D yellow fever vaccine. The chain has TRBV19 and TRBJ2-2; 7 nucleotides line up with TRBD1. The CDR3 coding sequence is TGTGCCAGTACCCCGGGACAGAAAACCGGGGAGCTGTTTTTT. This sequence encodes CASTPGQKTGELFF. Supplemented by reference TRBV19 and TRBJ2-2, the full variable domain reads DGGITQSPKYLFRKEGQNVTLSCEQNLNHDAMYWYRQDPGQGLRLIYYSQIVNDFQKGDIAEGYSVSREKKESFPLTVTSAQKNPTAFYLCASTPGQKTGELFFGEGSRLTVL.